This T cell receptor (beta chain) emerged from a study of monozygotic twins with inflammatory bowel disease. CDR3 size: 14 residues. The V gene's germline CDR1 is DFQATT and CDR2 SNEGSKA (reference sequence). TCRdb reprocessed the 5' RACE reads, keeping one entry per CDR3 protein, no DNA. Here the sample table reports some 160,000 distinct CDR3 sequences. The origin of this receptor is a human donor with ulcerative colitis or Crohn's disease, or a healthy co-twin of an affected twin (not recorded which). V and J are TRBV20-1 and TRBJ1-1. Sample: blood. The CDR3 here is CSARVRGTDTEAFF.